The 16 T cell receptor beta chains reported below all come from one sample, sequenced in a study of CD8 T cells in ankylosing spondylitis. In TCRdb, the 5' RACE reads were re-called with MiXCR into one record per CDR3 protein. The sample consists of a few hundred thousand distinct CDR3 sequences, over 9.5% of them appearing once. Sequencing was carried out using blood, either unsorted or a sorted T cell fraction (not recorded which). The receptor source for this set is a male donor with ankylosing spondylitis or in good health (not recorded which).

This clonotype occurred many times. The V gene is TRBV12-3 or TRBV12-4, the J gene TRBJ1-1; D not resolved. Deletions cut 5 bases from V and 11 bases from J, with 15 bases between. The length of the CDR3 is 12 residues. CDR3 nucleotide sequence: TGTGCCAGCAGTCCTACGAGGTTTTTGGCTTTCTTT. Its translation is CASSPTRFLAFF.

This clonotype has a handful of counts. The rearrangement uses TRBV5-6 and TRBJ2-3; 13 bases are shared with TRBD2. This CDR3 is 15 amino acids long. Germline CDR1 reads SGHDT; CDR2 reads YYEEEE. J was trimmed by 5 bases and V by 4 bases; bases with no gene match: 4. CDR3 sequence (DNA): TGTGCCAGCAGCCTCCGGACTAGCGGGGGAGATACGCAGTATTTT. Translated, it gives CASSLRTSGGDTQYF.

The table lists this clonotype with a few counts. The rearrangement joins TRBV24-1 to TRBJ2-2; tentatively, D is TRBD1 (5 bases). CDR3 length: 14 amino acids. Trimming pared 9 bases from V and 0 bases from J, leaving 10 bases between. Per germline, CDR1 KGHDR and CDR2 SFDVKD. CDR3: CATGAEANTGELFF. CDR3 nucleotide sequence: TGTGCCACCGGGGCCGAAGCGAACACCGGGGAGCTGTTTTTT.

The J gene is TRBJ2-1, the V gene TRBV19; either TRBD1 or TRBD2 may supply D (5 bases each). This CDR3 has 17 residues. Germline V CDR1 and CDR2: LNHDA, SQIVND (reference sequence). V was cut by 3 bases and J by 5 bases, with 20 bases left in between. CDR3 sequence (DNA): TGTGCCAGTAGTATGGGGGAATCGGGGTGGGGAAACAATGAGCAGTTCTTC. This codes for CASSMGESGWGNNEQFF.

This clonotype was observed at least ten times. This chain links TRBV7-6 with TRBJ1-5; 9 positions agree with TRBD1. J lost 5 bases, V lost 5 bases, and 7 bases had no gene match. CDR1 is SGHVS and CDR2 is FNYEAQ in the germline V gene. The CDR3 is 15 amino acids. CDR3 sequence reads: CASSPGTGSYQPQHF. In nucleotides, the CDR3 is TGTGCCAGCAGCCCCGGGACAGGGTCATATCAGCCCCAGCATTTT.

This clonotype was observed many times. V is TRBV20-1 and J is TRBJ2-2, with 8 bases that match TRBD2. Germline CDR1 is DFQATT and CDR2 is SNEGSKA (reference sequence). The junction had 9 bases not matched to a gene; V was cut back by 0 bases and J by 6 bases. The CDR3 loop spans 16 amino acids. The CDR3: CSARDGSAGGAGELFF. The CDR3 nucleotides read TGCAGTGCTAGAGATGGATCGGCGGGGGGCGCCGGGGAGCTGTTTTTT.

This clonotype has ten or more counts. CDR3 loop: CSAPGPFGTGELFF. As DNA, the CDR3 is TGCAGTGCTCCGGGGCCCTTTGGTACCGGGGAGCTGTTTTTT. V is TRBV20-1 and J is TRBJ2-2, with D perhaps TRBD1 or TRBD2 (5 bases each). V shed 5 bases and J shed 5 bases, with 15 bases lying between them. Germline lookup yields CDR1 DFQATT and CDR2 SNEGSKA (reference sequence). The CDR3 contains 14 residues.

This clonotype was observed many times. The CDR3 region is CASRPQGALARSNNEQFF. CDR3 nucleotide sequence: TGTGCCAGCAGACCACAGGGGGCACTAGCGAGGTCGAACAATGAGCAGTTCTTC. The J gene is TRBJ2-1, the V gene TRBV11-1, with 9 bases aligning to TRBD1. Germline-derived CDR1 and CDR2 are SGHAT and FQDESV (reference sequence). V shed 6 bases, J shed 5 bases, and the junction held 17 bases outside the gene matches. This CDR3 has 18 amino acids. Based on the CDR3 plus reference TRBV11-1 and TRBJ2-1, the full variable domain is EAEVAQSPRYKITEKSQAVAFWCDPISGHATLYWYRQILGQGPELLVQFQDESVVDDSQLPKDRFSAERLKGVDSTLKIQPAELGDSAMYLCASRPQGALARSNNEQFFGPGTRLTVL.

This clonotype was detected ten times or more. The chain recombines TRBV10-3 with TRBJ1-5, with TRBD1 matching over 10 bases. The V gene end was trimmed by 7 bases and the J gene end by 2 bases; junction bases not matched to a gene: 2. The CDR3 spans 14 residues. Per germline, CDR1 ENHRY and CDR2 SYGVKD. The CDR3 DNA is TGTGCCATCATCGGGACAGGGGGCAATCAGCCCCAGCATTTT. This encodes CAIIGTGGNQPQHF.

The V and J genes are TRBV20-1 and TRBJ2-2, with 7 bases matching TRBD2. Losses at the gene ends were 3 bases for V and 4 bases for J; bases not matched to a gene: 2. The length of the CDR3 is 13 residues. The germline V gene encodes CDR1 DFQATT and CDR2 SNEGSKA (reference sequence). The CDR3 DNA is TGCAGTGCTAGTGCGGGGGTCACCGGGGAGCTGTTTTTT. Translation: CSASAGVTGELFF.

Many counts were recorded for this clonotype. The gene calls are TRBV7-9 and TRBJ2-5; D may correspond to TRBD1 or TRBD2 (5 bases each). Trimming took off 5 bases at V and 1 base at J, with 11 bases between the two ends. The CDR3 loop spans 14 amino acids. Looked up from germline, CDR1 is SEHNR and CDR2 is FQNEAQ (reference sequence). Here the CDR3 reads CASSPGDRQETQYF. CDR3 DNA: TGTGCCAGCAGCCCTGGGGACCGCCAAGAGACCCAGTACTTC. Filled out from reference TRBV7-9 and TRBJ2-5, the complete variable domain reads DTGVSQNPRHKITKRGQNVTFRCDPISEHNRLYWYRQTLGQGPEFLTYFQNEAQLEKSRLLSDRFSAERPKGSFSTLEIQRTEQGDSAMYLCASSPGDRQETQYFGPGTRLLVL.

The table lists this clonotype with a few counts. The chain combines TRBV3-1 with TRBJ2-1, with a weak D call TRBD1 (6 bases). The CDR3 extends over 15 amino acids. V lost 4 bases and J lost 5, with 15 bases in between. Germline CDR1 is LGHDT and CDR2 is YNNKEL (reference sequence). CDR3 DNA sequence: TGTGCCAGCAGCCCCGACAGGTTATCCCACAATGAGCAGTTCTTC. Protein: CASSPDRLSHNEQFF.

This clonotype was counted ten times or more. This chain uses TRBV5-1 with TRBJ1-6, with 9 bases identical to TRBD1. This CDR3 has 16 residues. The ends lost 4 bases at V and 7 bases at J; junction bases unmatched: 9. CDR1 SGHRS and CDR2 YFSETQ come from the germline V gene. The CDR3 is CASSLRDRVENSPLHF. The CDR3 nucleotides read TGCGCCAGCAGCCTAAGGGACAGGGTCGAAAATTCACCCCTCCACTTT.

This clonotype was seen repeatedly, ten times or more. The chain employs TRBV20-1 and TRBJ2-3, with 8 bases identical to TRBD2. The CDR3 loop spans 14 amino acids. V lost 4 bases to trimming and J lost 2 bases; unmatched junction nucleotides: 5. Germline V gene lookup returns CDR1 DFQATT and CDR2 SNEGSKA (reference sequence). The CDR3 sequence is CSAISGALTDTQYF. The CDR3 DNA is TGCAGTGCTATTAGCGGGGCCCTCACAGATACGCAGTATTTT.

This clonotype has just a few counts. The chain employs TRBV6-1 and TRBJ2-3; D not certain. The CDR3 covers 13 residues. Germline CDR1 reads MNHNS; CDR2 reads SASEGT. Between the trimmed V and J ends, which lost 7 bases and 3 bases, there was a span of 11 bases. CDR3 in amino acids: CASTSDKTDTQYF. The DNA of the CDR3 is TGTGCCAGCACCTCAGACAAGACAGATACGCAGTATTTT.

The chain combines TRBV7-8 with TRBJ1-1, with TRBD1 matching over 9 bases. Germline-derived CDR1 and CDR2 are SGHVS and FQNEAQ. This CDR3 is built from 15 residues. Trimming removed 3 bases from V and 4 bases from J; junction bases left unmatched: 6. CDR3 sequence (DNA): TGTGCCAGCAGCTTGGGACAGGGTTTCAGCACTGAAGCTTTCTTT. This codes for CASSLGQGFSTEAFF.